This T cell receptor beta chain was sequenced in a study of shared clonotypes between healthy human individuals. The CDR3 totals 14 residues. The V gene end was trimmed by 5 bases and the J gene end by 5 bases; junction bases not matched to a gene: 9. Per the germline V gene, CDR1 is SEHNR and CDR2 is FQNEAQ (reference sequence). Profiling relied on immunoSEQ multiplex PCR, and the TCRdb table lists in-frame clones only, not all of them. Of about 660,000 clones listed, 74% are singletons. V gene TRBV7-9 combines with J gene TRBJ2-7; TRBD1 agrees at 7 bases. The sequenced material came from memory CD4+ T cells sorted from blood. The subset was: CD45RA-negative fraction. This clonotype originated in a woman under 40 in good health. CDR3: CASSETDRVHEQYF. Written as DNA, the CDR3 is TGTGCCAGCAGCGAGACCGACAGGGTCCACGAGCAGTACTTC.